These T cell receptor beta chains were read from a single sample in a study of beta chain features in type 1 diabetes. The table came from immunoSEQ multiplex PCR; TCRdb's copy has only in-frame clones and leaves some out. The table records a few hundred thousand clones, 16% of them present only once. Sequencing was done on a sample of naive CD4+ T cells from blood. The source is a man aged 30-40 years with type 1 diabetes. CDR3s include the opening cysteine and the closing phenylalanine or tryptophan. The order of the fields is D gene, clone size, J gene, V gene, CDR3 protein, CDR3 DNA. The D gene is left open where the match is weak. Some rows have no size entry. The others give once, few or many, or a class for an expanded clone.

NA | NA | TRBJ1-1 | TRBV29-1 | CSARGVNTEAFF | TGCAGCGCCCGAGGCGTGAACACTGAAGCTTTCTTT
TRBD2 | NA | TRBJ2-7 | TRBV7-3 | CASSLTRASGSYEQYF | TGTGCCAGCAGCTTAACTCGGGCTAGCGGATCCTACGAGCAGTACTTC
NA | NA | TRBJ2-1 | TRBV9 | CASSVGPGPSSYNEQFF | TGTGCCAGCAGCGTAGGCCCAGGGCCGAGCTCCTACAATGAGCAGTTCTTC
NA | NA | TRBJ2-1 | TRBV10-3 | CAISESEARGEQFF | TGTGCCATCAGTGAGTCGGAGGCGAGGGGTGAGCAGTTCTTC
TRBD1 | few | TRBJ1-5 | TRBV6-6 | CASSADRAGNQPQHF | TGTGCCAGCAGTGCGGACAGGGCGGGCAATCAGCCCCAGCATTTT
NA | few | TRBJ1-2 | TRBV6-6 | CASSTQAWNYGYTF | TGTGCCAGCAGCACACAGGCTTGGAACTATGGCTACACCTTC
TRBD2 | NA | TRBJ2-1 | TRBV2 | CASSAGLAGAFNEQFF | TGTGCCAGCAGCGCCGGACTAGCGGGGGCGTTCAATGAGCAGTTCTTC
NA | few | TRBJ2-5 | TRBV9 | CASSVDGTGAETQYF | TGTGCCAGCAGCGTAGATGGGACCGGGGCAGAGACCCAGTACTTC
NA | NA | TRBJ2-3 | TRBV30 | CAWSAAADTQYF | TGTGCCTGGAGTGCGGCCGCGGATACGCAGTATTTT
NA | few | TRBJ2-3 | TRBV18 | CASSLTSGDTQYF | TGTGCCAGCTCACTGACTAGTGGGGATACGCAGTATTTT
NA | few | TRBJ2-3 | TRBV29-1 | CSVETKFTDTQYF | TGCAGCGTTGAGACCAAGTTCACAGATACGCAGTATTTT
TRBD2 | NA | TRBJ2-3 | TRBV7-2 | CASSLVLAGGGDTQYF | TGTGCCAGCAGCTTAGTTCTAGCGGGAGGCGGAGATACGCAGTATTTT
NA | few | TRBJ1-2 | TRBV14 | CASSQGIRRGYTF | TGTGCCAGCAGCCAAGGGATTCGACGTGGCTACACCTTC
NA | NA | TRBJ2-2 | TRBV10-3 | CAISDTGYTGELFF | TGTGCCATCAGTGATACAGGGTACACCGGGGAGCTGTTTTTT
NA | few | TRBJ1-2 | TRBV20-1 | CSARTVYGYTF | TGCAGTGCTAGGACAGTCTATGGCTACACCTTC
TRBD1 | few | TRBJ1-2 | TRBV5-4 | CASSTTGGDYGYTF | TGTGCCAGCAGCACTACAGGGGGCGACTATGGCTACACCTTC
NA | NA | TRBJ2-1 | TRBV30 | CAWGLRTGSSYNEQFF | TGTGCCTGGGGACTAAGGACCGGGAGCTCCTACAATGAGCAGTTCTTC
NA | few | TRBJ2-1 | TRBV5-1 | CASSPVHSYNEQFF | TGCGCCAGCAGCCCGGTACACTCCTACAATGAGCAGTTCTTC
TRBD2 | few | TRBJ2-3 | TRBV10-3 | CAISPISAGGTDTQYF | TGTGCCATCTCCCCTATCTCAGCGGGAGGCACAGATACGCAGTATTTT
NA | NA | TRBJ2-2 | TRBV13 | CASSNLQGRGGELFF | TGTGCCAGCAGCAATTTACAGGGCCGTGGCGGGGAGCTGTTTTTT
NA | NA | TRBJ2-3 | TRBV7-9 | CASSLTASTDTQYF | TGTGCCAGCAGCTTGACAGCTAGCACAGATACGCAGTATTTT
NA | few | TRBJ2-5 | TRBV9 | CASSVEKQGQETQYF | TGTGCCAGCAGCGTAGAGAAACAGGGTCAAGAGACCCAGTACTTC
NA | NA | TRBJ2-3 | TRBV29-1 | CSAKAAISTDTQYF | TGCAGCGCCAAGGCTGCCATTAGCACAGATACGCAGTATTTT
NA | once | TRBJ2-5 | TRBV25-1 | CASSDGPKWETQYF | TGTGCCAGCAGTGATGGACCGAAGTGGGAGACCCAGTACTTC
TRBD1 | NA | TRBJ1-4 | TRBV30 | CAWSPQGQGAEKLFF | TGTGCCTGGAGTCCACAGGGACAGGGGGCAGAAAAACTGTTTTTT
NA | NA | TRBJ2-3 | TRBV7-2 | CASSLMADTDTQYF | TGTGCCAGCAGCTTAATGGCAGACACAGATACGCAGTATTTT
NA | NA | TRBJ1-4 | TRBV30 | CAWGRRVAEKLFF | TGTGCCTGGGGGAGGAGGGTTGCCGAAAAACTGTTTTTT
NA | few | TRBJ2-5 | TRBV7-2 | CASSLGRETQYF | TGTGCCAGCAGCTTAGGGAGGGAGACCCAGTACTTC
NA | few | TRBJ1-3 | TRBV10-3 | CAIDDGANGNTIYF | TGTGCCATCGACGACGGGGCCAATGGAAACACCATATATTTT
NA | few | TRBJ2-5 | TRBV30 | CAWVSGAGETQYF | TGTGCCTGGGTCTCAGGGGCGGGGGAGACCCAGTACTTC
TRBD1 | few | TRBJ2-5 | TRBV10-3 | CALRQGGEETQYF | TGTGCCCTGCGACAGGGGGGAGAAGAGACCCAGTACTTC
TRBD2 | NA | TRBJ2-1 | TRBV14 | CASSQVLASYNEQFF | TGTGCCAGCAGCCAAGTACTAGCGTCATACAATGAGCAGTTCTTC
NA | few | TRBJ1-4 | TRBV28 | CASLRGQKLFF | TGTGCCAGCCTCCGGGGACAAAAACTGTTTTTT
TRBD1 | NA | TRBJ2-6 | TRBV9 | CASSGRTGSGANVLTF | TGTGCCAGCAGCGGGAGGACAGGGTCTGGGGCCAACGTCCTGACTTTC
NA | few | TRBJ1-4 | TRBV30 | CAWSPGGGGEKLFF | TGTGCCTGGTCCCCGGGGGGAGGAGGTGAAAAACTGTTTTTT
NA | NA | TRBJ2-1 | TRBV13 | CASSLEDGNEQFF | TGTGCCAGCAGCTTAGAGGATGGCAATGAGCAGTTCTTC
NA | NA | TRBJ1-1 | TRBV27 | CASSLGTYTEAFF | TGTGCCAGCAGTTTAGGGACATATACTGAAGCTTTCTTT
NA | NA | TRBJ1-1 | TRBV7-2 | CASSQQGNTEAFF | TGTGCCAGCAGCCAGCAGGGAAACACTGAAGCTTTCTTT
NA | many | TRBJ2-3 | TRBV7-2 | CASSLVADTQYF | TGTGCCAGCAGCTTAGTTGCAGATACGCAGTATTTT
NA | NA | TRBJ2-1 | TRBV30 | CAWSVQSLPEQFF | TGTGCCTGGAGTGTACAGTCACTCCCTGAGCAGTTCTTC
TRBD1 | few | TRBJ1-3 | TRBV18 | CASSPLTGEGNTIYF | TGTGCCAGCTCGCCTCTTACAGGGGAAGGAAACACCATATATTTT
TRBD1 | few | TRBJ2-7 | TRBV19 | CASGQGYEQYF | TGTGCCAGTGGACAGGGATACGAGCAGTACTTC
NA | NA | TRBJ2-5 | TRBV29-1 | CSVFGSVQETQYF | TGCAGCGTTTTCGGGTCAGTCCAAGAGACCCAGTACTTC
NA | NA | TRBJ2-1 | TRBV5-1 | CASSLELASNEQFF | TGCGCCAGCAGCTTGGAACTAGCCAGCAATGAGCAGTTCTTC
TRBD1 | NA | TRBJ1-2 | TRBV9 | CASSAGQGNYGYTF | TGTGCCAGCAGCGCTGGACAGGGCAACTATGGCTACACCTTC
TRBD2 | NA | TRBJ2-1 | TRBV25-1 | CASSKAGAYNEQFF | TGTGCCAGCAGTAAGGCGGGGGCCTACAATGAGCAGTTCTTC
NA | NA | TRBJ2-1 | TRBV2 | CASTDRGTRSYNEQFF | TGTGCCAGCACCGACAGAGGGACCCGTTCCTACAATGAGCAGTTCTTC
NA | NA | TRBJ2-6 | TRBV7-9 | CASSLVGRSSSGANVLTF | TGTGCCAGCAGCTTAGTGGGCAGGTCAAGCTCTGGGGCCAACGTCCTGACTTTC